This TCR beta chain originates from a study of PD-1 blockade in classical Hodgkin lymphoma. Relapses following autologous stem cell transplantation were seen in all patients, with brentuximab vedotin exposure varying. Sequenced by immunoSEQ multiplex PCR; TCRdb stores in-frame clones only, minus some. The sample includes 50,000 or so clones, about 91% of them seen just once. Per the germline V gene, CDR1 is SNHLY and CDR2 is FYNNEI. The CDR3 is 14 residues long. Trimming took off 4 bases at V and 0 bases at J, with 7 bases between the two ends. This specimen consisted of peripheral blood mononuclear cells (PBMCs), obtained before the second cycle of nivolumab. V is TRBV2 and J is TRBJ2-1; maybe TRBD2 (5 bases). This TCR was recovered from a human donor with classical Hodgkin lymphoma. CDR3 sequence reads: CASSGESSYNEQFF. In DNA, the CDR3 is TGTGCCAGCAGTGGGGAGAGCTCCTACAATGAGCAGTTCTTC.